This T cell receptor (beta chain) was documented in a study of T cells in Graves' hyperthyroidism and ophthalmopathy. Trimming shortened V by 1 base and J by 1 base, and 10 bases separated the two germline ends. The germline gives CDR1 LNHNV, CDR2 YYDKDF (reference sequence). CDR3 length: 15 amino acids. The CDR3 regions of TCR beta were amplified from RNA transcripts. The HTBI primer set drove a first-round RT-PCR of the TCR CDR3. TCRdb independently ran MiXCR on the multiplex PCR reads; one entry per CDR3 protein. Here the sample spans about 550,000 distinct CDR3 sequences, 20% to 25% being singletons.

Input material: blood. The origin of this receptor is a man aged 18 to 30 with Graves' hyperthyroidism. The chain has TRBV15 and TRBJ1-1; D is perhaps TRBD1 (5 bases). CDR3 residues: CATSRAAGGNTEAFF. CDR3 DNA: TGTGCCACCAGCAGAGCCGCCGGGGGGAACACTGAAGCTTTCTTT.